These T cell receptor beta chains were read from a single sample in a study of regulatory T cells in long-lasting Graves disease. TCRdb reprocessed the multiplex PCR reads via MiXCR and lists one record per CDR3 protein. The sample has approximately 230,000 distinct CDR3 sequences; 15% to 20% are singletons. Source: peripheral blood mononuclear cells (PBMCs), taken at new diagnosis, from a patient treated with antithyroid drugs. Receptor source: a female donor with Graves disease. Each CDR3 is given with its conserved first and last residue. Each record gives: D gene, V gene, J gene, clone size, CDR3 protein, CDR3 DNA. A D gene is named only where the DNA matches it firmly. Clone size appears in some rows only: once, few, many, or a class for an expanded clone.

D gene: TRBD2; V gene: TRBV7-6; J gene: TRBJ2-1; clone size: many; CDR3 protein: CASSLLWEGRGEQFF; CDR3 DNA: TGTGCCAGCAGCTTATTGTGGGAGGGTCGAGGGGAGCAGTTCTTC
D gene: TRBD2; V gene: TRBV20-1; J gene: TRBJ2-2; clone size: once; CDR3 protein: CSALSGLAGIAGGDTGELFF; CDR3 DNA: TGCAGTGCTTTATCGGGACTAGCGGGAATCGCCGGGGGCGACACCGGGGAGCTGTTTTTT
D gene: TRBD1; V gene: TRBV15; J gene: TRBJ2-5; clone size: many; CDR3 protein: CATSTRTGDETQYF; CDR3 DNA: TGTGCCACCAGCACCAGGACAGGGGATGAGACCCAGTACTTC
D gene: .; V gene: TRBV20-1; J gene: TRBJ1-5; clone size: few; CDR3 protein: CSATRDTGSNRPQHF; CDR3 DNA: TGCAGTGCTACCCGGGACACAGGAAGCAATCGGCCCCAGCATTTT
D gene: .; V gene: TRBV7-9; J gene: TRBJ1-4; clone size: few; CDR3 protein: CASSLGLTSEKLFF; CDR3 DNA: TGTGCCAGCAGCTTAGGGTTAACAAGTGAAAAACTGTTTTTT
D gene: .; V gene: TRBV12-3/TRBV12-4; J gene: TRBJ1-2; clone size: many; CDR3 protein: CASSLSSGAVGYTF; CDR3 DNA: TGTGCCAGCAGTTTATCGTCGGGGGCCGTTGGCTACACCTTC
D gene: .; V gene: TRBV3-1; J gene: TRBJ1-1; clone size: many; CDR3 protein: CASSQGDGSEAFF; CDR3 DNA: TGTGCCAGCAGCCAGGGGGATGGGTCTGAAGCTTTCTTT
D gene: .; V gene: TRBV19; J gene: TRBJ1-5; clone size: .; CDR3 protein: CASAGRGPNQPQHF; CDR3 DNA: TGTGCCAGTGCCGGGAGAGGACCGAATCAGCCCCAGCATTTT
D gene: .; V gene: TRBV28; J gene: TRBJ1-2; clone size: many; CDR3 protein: CASNNDMQGYTF; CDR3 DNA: TGTGCCAGCAACAATGACATGCAGGGCTACACCTTC
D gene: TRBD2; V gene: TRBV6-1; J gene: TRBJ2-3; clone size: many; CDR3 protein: CASSEVASGTADTQYF; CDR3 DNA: TGTGCCAGCAGTGAAGTTGCTAGCGGGACGGCAGATACGCAGTATTTT
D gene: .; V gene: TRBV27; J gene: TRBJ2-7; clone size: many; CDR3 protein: CASSSPTQVQYF; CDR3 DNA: TGTGCCAGCAGTTCCCCGACCCAAGTGCAGTACTTC
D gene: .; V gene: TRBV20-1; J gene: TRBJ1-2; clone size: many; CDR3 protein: CSASRGENGYTF; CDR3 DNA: TGCAGTGCTAGCCGAGGGGAGAATGGCTACACCTTC
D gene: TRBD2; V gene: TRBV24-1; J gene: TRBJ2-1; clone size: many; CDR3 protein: CATSDSLAGYNEQFF; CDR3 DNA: TGTGCCACCAGTGATTCCCTAGCGGGGTACAATGAGCAGTTCTTC